The rows below give T cell receptor beta chains drawn from one sample of a study of CD8+CD57+ T cells in acquired aplastic anemia. TCRdb recomputed calls from the reads with MiXCR, one row per CDR3 protein. The data show a few hundred thousand distinct CDR3 sequences, with around 60% seen just once and 8% held by the top ten. The sequenced sample consisted of sorted CD4+, CD8+, or CD8+CD57+ T cells (not recorded which) from PBMCs. Receptor source: a human donor with severe aplastic anemia or a healthy control (not recorded which). CDR3s include the opening cysteine and the closing phenylalanine or tryptophan. A D gene is named only where the DNA matches it firmly. Some rows have no size entry. The others give once, few or many, or a class for an expanded clone.

V gene: TRBV6-5
J gene: TRBJ1-6
D gene: -
clone size: many
CDR3 DNA: TGTGCCAGCAGTTGGGGACTGGACAATTCACCCCTCCACTTT
CDR3 protein: CASSWGLDNSPLHF

V gene: TRBV19
J gene: TRBJ2-1
D gene: TRBD2
clone size: -
CDR3 DNA: TGTGCCAGTAGTAGGGCGGGGGGTCCCTACAATGAGCAGTTCTTC
CDR3 protein: CASSRAGGPYNEQFF

V gene: TRBV29-1
J gene: TRBJ1-2
D gene: -
clone size: many
CDR3 DNA: TGCAGCGCTTTTGTGACAGACAGCAACTATGGCTACACCTTC
CDR3 protein: CSAFVTDSNYGYTF

V gene: TRBV20-1
J gene: TRBJ1-6
D gene: TRBD1
clone size: few
CDR3 DNA: TGCAGTGCTATATCAGGGACAGGGAGAAATTCACCCCTCCACTTT
CDR3 protein: CSAISGTGRNSPLHF

V gene: TRBV2
J gene: TRBJ2-7
D gene: TRBD1
clone size: -
CDR3 DNA: TGTGCCAGCAGTACCGGGACAGGGGGCTTATGGGGCTACGAGCAGTACTTC
CDR3 protein: CASSTGTGGLWGYEQYF

V gene: TRBV2
J gene: TRBJ1-6
D gene: -
clone size: few
CDR3 DNA: TGTGCCAGCAGACCACAGGGTTCCCCCCTCCACTTT
CDR3 protein: CASRPQGSPLHF

V gene: TRBV10-3
J gene: TRBJ2-5
D gene: TRBD1
clone size: -
CDR3 DNA: TGTGCCATCAGTGTAAGGGACAGGGAAAGAGAGACCCAGTACTTC
CDR3 protein: CAISVRDRERETQYF

V gene: TRBV11-2
J gene: TRBJ2-2
D gene: -
clone size: many
CDR3 DNA: TGTGCCAGCAGCTTACGGGGCGTGTCCACCGGGGAGCTGTTTTTT
CDR3 protein: CASSLRGVSTGELFF

V gene: TRBV7-7
J gene: TRBJ2-1
D gene: -
clone size: -
CDR3 DNA: TGTGCCAGCAGCTTGGCAGGACCGATCTCCTACAATGAGCAGTTCTTC
CDR3 protein: CASSLAGPISYNEQFF

V gene: TRBV28
J gene: TRBJ2-4
D gene: -
clone size: -
CDR3 DNA: TGTGCCAGCTGTAGCAACATTCAGTACTTC
CDR3 protein: CASCSNIQYF

V gene: TRBV7-2
J gene: TRBJ2-5
D gene: TRBD2
clone size: -
CDR3 DNA: TGTGCCAGCAGCTTAGGTCGTCGACTAGCGGGGCCGTACCAAGAGACCCAGTACTTC
CDR3 protein: CASSLGRRLAGPYQETQYF

V gene: TRBV6-4
J gene: TRBJ2-1
D gene: -
clone size: many
CDR3 DNA: TGTGCCAGCAGTCCAGGGGGGGCATACAATGAGCAGTTCTTC
CDR3 protein: CASSPGGAYNEQFF

V gene: TRBV7-9
J gene: TRBJ2-5
D gene: -
clone size: few
CDR3 DNA: TGTGCCAGCAGACCGAAACCGGGACGGCAAGAGACCCAGTACTTC
CDR3 protein: CASRPKPGRQETQYF

V gene: TRBV20-1
J gene: TRBJ2-5
D gene: TRBD2
clone size: -
CDR3 DNA: TGCAGTGCTAGTTCTCACCGGGCGGGGGCCCAGTACTTC
CDR3 protein: CSASSHRAGAQYF

V gene: TRBV2
J gene: TRBJ2-1
D gene: TRBD2
clone size: -
CDR3 DNA: TGTGCCAGCAGTGACGGACTAGCGGGGAACTACAATGAGCAGTTCTTC
CDR3 protein: CASSDGLAGNYNEQFF

V gene: TRBV24-1
J gene: TRBJ2-7
D gene: -
clone size: few
CDR3 DNA: TGTGCCACCAGTGATTCCGGGGGGCGATACGAGCAGTACTTC
CDR3 protein: CATSDSGGRYEQYF

V gene: TRBV3-1
J gene: TRBJ1-2
D gene: -
clone size: -
CDR3 DNA: TGTGCCAGCAGCCAAGATGTAGGACGGTTTAACTATGGCTACACCTTC
CDR3 protein: CASSQDVGRFNYGYTF